The 23 T cell receptor beta chains reported below all come from one sample, sequenced in a study of blood T cells in healthy people across ages. Sample-barcoded 5' priming and a J-beta primer mix drove a second PCR of about 7 to 11 cycles. TCRdb independently ran MiXCR on the 5' RACE reads; one entry per CDR3 protein. The table shows 550,000 to 750,000 distinct CDR3 sequences, with around a fifth occurring only once. The sample taken for sequencing was blood. These receptor sequences come from a man between 65 and 85 years old in good health.

V usage is TRBV2 and J usage is TRBJ2-7, with D perhaps TRBD1 (6 bases). V was clipped by 4 bases and J by 1 base, with 17 bases between them. Germline CDR1 reads SNHLY; CDR2 reads FYNNEI. The CDR3 has 16 amino acids. This CDR3 is CASSANPTGISYEQYF. CDR3 bases: TGTGCCAGCAGTGCGAATCCGACAGGAATTTCCTACGAGCAGTACTTC.

This clonotype was recorded at least ten times. The chain employs TRBV7-9 and TRBJ2-1; no firm D call. This CDR3 comprises 14 residues. Trimming took 5 bases from V and 7 from J, leaving 15 bases between them. Germline CDR1 SEHNR, CDR2 FQNEAQ (reference sequence). DNA for the CDR3: TGTGCCAGCAGCCCCCCAAGTTGGGGAAATGAGCAGTTCTTC. Encoded protein: CASSPPSWGNEQFF.

The chain is built from TRBV29-1 and TRBJ2-7; D not resolved. The germline V gene has CDR1 SQVTM and CDR2 ANQGSEA. The CDR3 runs to 14 residues. Trimming pared 5 bases from V and 0 bases from J, leaving 14 bases between. CDR3 protein: CSVKGFYNSYEQYF. The CDR3 nucleotides are TGCAGCGTTAAGGGTTTTTATAACTCCTACGAGCAGTACTTC.

To note about this clonotype: One junction end disagrees with the germline gene, perhaps due to a read error. The V and J genes are TRBV5-1 and TRBJ1-4, with 7 bases that match TRBD1. Germline values: CDR1 SGHRS, CDR2 YFSETQ. This CDR3 is built from 16 residues. The CDR3 nucleotides are TGCGCCAGCAGCTGGGGGGCCGGGACAGAGAATGAAAAGCTGTTTTTT. Translating gives CASSWGAGTENEKLFF.

This clonotype appeared a few times. Compared with germline, one end of the junction differs, possibly owing to a read error. The chain combines TRBV7-2 with TRBJ2-5; 8 nucleotides line up with TRBD2. Per the germline V gene, CDR1 is SGHTA and CDR2 is FQGNSA. This CDR3 is built from 15 residues. In DNA, the CDR3 is TGTGCCAACAGCTTAGCGCTAGCGGGTGCAGAGACCCAGTACTTC. Residues: CANSLALAGAETQYF. The full variable domain, its missing parts supplied by reference TRBV7-2 and TRBJ2-5, is GAGVSQSPSNKVTEKGKDVELRCDPISGHTALYWYRQSLGQGLEFLIYFQGNSAPDKSGLPSDRFSAERTGGSVSTLTIQRTQQEDSAVYLCANSLALAGAETQYFGPGTRLLVL.

In this sample, this clonotype turned up a few times. This chain links TRBV20-1 with TRBJ2-3, with 10 bases aligning to TRBD2. This CDR3 spans 15 amino acids. Germline CDR1 is DFQATT and CDR2 is SNEGSKA (reference sequence). Trimming took 0 bases from V and 4 from J; bases not matched to a gene: 4. In nucleotides, the CDR3 is TGCAGTGCTAGAGAACTAGCGGGACATGCAGATACGCAGTATTTT. It specifies CSARELAGHADTQYF.

The chain couples TRBV5-1 to TRBJ2-1, with TRBD2 matching 8 bases. CDR3 length equals 20 residues. V was pared by 0 bases and J by 1 base, with 15 bases of the junction left unmatched. Germline CDR1 reads SGHRS; CDR2 reads YFSETQ. CDR3 coding DNA: TGCGCCAGCAGCTTGGAGGTCGGGAGGGCCTCCCGGGGTTCCTACAATGAGCAGTTCTTC. It encodes CASSLEVGRASRGSYNEQFF.

CDR3 residues: CASSSSGSRETQYF. The CDR3, as DNA: TGCGCCAGCAGCTCTAGCGGGAGCAGGGAGACCCAGTACTTC. The chain is built from TRBV5-1 and TRBJ2-5; TRBD2 aligns across 10 bases. There are 14 residues in the CDR3. The trim removed 3 bases at V and 5 bases at J, leaving 4 bases unmatched. CDR1 SGHRS and CDR2 YFSETQ come from the germline V gene.

V is TRBV6-5 and J is TRBJ1-2; the D is unclear. Looked up from germline, CDR1 is MNHEY and CDR2 is SVGAGI. The CDR3 runs to 14 residues. The ends were cut back, 2 bases at V and 0 bases at J, with 7 bases in the middle. The CDR3 nucleotides read TGTGCCAGCAGTTACCGGCAGCCTAACTATGGCTACACCTTC. This codes for CASSYRQPNYGYTF.

This clonotype was observed a handful of times. V and J are TRBV7-9 and TRBJ2-5; D might be TRBD2 (7 bases). The J call may not be correct, given that the DNA end is closer to TRBJ2-7. There are 15 residues in the CDR3. Germline V gene data show CDR1 as SEHNR and CDR2 as FQNEAQ (reference sequence). The CDR3 loop reads CASSLMWRGGSEQYF. In DNA form, the CDR3 reads TGTGCCAGCAGCTTAATGTGGAGGGGGGGCAGCGAGCAGTACTTC.

The chain combines TRBV24-1 with TRBJ2-4, with TRBD2 identical over 7 bases. Germline CDR1 reads KGHDR; CDR2 reads SFDVKD. The CDR3 length is 15 residues. The J segment lost 1 base and the V segment lost 2 bases, leaving 1 base of the junction unmatched. The DNA of the CDR3 is TGTGCCACCAGTGATTCGCGGGGGGCCAAAAACATTCAGTACTTC. Protein: CATSDSRGAKNIQYF.

The chain is built from TRBV4-3 and TRBJ2-5; no clear D gene. CDR1 and CDR2 (germline): LGHNA, YSLEER. The CDR3 covers 14 residues. V was shortened by 0 bases and J by 4 bases, with 9 bases between the two germline ends. CDR3: CASSQDVGAETQYF. In nucleotides, the CDR3 is TGCGCCAGCAGCCAAGACGTAGGAGCAGAGACCCAGTACTTC.

The chain is built from TRBV9 and TRBJ1-3; D not resolved. Germline V CDR1 and CDR2: SGDLS, YYNGEE. The V end lost 5 bases, the J end lost 0 bases, and 9 bases lay between the germline ends. CDR3 size: 14 residues. The CDR3 sequence is CASSRRDSGNTIYF. DNA for the CDR3: TGTGCCAGCAGTAGACGGGACTCTGGAAACACCATATATTTT.

The table lists this clonotype with a few counts. CDR3 protein: CASSSEGTAYEQYF. The CDR3 coding sequence is TGTGCCAGCAGCTCCGAAGGGACGGCCTACGAGCAGTACTTC. The V call is TRBV3-1, the J call TRBJ2-7; D possibly uses TRBD1 or TRBD2 (5 bases each). The CDR3 is made up of 14 amino acids. Trimming removed 5 bases from V and 2 bases from J, with 13 bases in between. Germline V gives CDR1 LGHDT, CDR2 YNNKEL (reference sequence).

This clonotype was seen a few times. The chain employs TRBV7-9 and TRBJ2-1, with TRBD2 matching over 11 bases. The J segment lost 0 bases and the V segment lost 4 bases, leaving 2 bases of the junction unmatched. The CDR3 totals 16 residues. The germline gives CDR1 SEHNR, CDR2 FQNEAQ (reference sequence). The CDR3 sequence is CASSYGTSGSYNEQFF. The CDR3 region has the DNA TGTGCCAGCAGCTACGGGACTAGCGGCTCCTACAATGAGCAGTTCTTC.

The table lists this clonotype with a few counts. This chain joins TRBV28 and TRBJ2-1; the D is unclear. V gave up 2 bases and J gave up 4 bases, with 12 bases separating them. CDR1 MDHEN and CDR2 SYDVKM come from the germline V gene. The CDR3 is made up of 15 amino acids. Written as DNA, the CDR3 is TGTGCCAGCAGTTTACTACCAAATGGGTACAATGAGCAGTTCTTC. Residues: CASSLLPNGYNEQFF.

The chain employs TRBV29-1 and TRBJ1-6; unclear D gene. The germline CDR1 and CDR2 sequences are SQVTM and ANQGSEA. Trimming left V 4 bases short and J 5 bases short, with 18 bases between. The CDR3 has 16 amino acids. For the CDR3, the DNA is TGCAGCGTTGCATATCGAGGGTTGTGGAATAATTCACCCCTCCACTTT. Its protein product is CSVAYRGLWNNSPLHF.

This chain connects TRBV12-3 or TRBV12-4 to TRBJ2-1; 7 nucleotides agree with TRBD2. Germline trimming cut 3 bases from V and 6 bases from J; bases unmatched to any gene: 11. The CDR3 has 16 residues. The DNA for the CDR3 is TGTGCCAGCAGTTTCCCCAACGGCGGGAGTTCCAATGAGCAGTTCTTC. It translates to CASSFPNGGSSNEQFF.

At least ten counts were recorded for this clonotype. V gene TRBV12-3 or TRBV12-4 combines with J gene TRBJ1-2, with D unclear. The CDR3 is 13 residues long. Deletions cut 3 bases from V and 1 base from J, with 6 bases between. CDR3 DNA sequence: TGTGCCAGCAGTTTCGGGATTAACTATGGCTACACCTTC. It translates to CASSFGINYGYTF.

A note on this clonotype: Mismatch with germline at one junction end may stem from a read error. The chain links TRBV25-1 to TRBJ2-7; 8 bases are shared with TRBD2. Germline V gene lookup returns CDR1 MGHDK and CDR2 SYGVNS. The CDR3 spans 16 residues. CDR3 amino acids: CANSEWPSGPSYEQYF. The CDR3 nucleotides read TGTGCCAACAGTGAATGGCCTAGCGGGCCCTCCTACGAGCAGTACTTC.

This clonotype was detected once. The gene calls are TRBV29-1 and TRBJ1-2, with 9 positions matching TRBD1. The V gene end was trimmed by 1 base and the J gene end by 3 bases; junction bases not matched to a gene: 12. The CDR3 loop spans 17 amino acids. Germline-derived CDR1 and CDR2 are SQVTM and ANQGSEA. This CDR3 is CSVEVYDRGVGYYGYTF. Written as DNA, the CDR3 is TGCAGCGTTGAAGTCTATGACAGGGGGGTAGGGTACTATGGCTACACCTTC.

The rearrangement joins TRBV20-1 to TRBJ2-1; D is uncertain. The V end lost 1 base, the J end lost 7 bases, and 8 bases lay between the germline ends. The germline gives CDR1 DFQATT, CDR2 SNEGSKA (reference sequence). This CDR3 has 12 amino acids. CDR3 sequence (DNA): TGCAGTGCTAGAGGAACAAGGAATGAGCAGTTCTTC. It is translated as CSARGTRNEQFF.

This clonotype was seen only a few times. The rearrangement links TRBV18 to TRBJ1-2; TRBD1 matches 9 bases. The CDR3 has 14 amino acids. With 4 bases clipped from V and 5 bases from J, the junction kept 5 bases outside the gene matches. The germline gives CDR1 KGHSH, CDR2 LQKENI. This CDR3 reads CASSQTGQGYGYTF. Written as DNA, the CDR3 is TGTGCCAGCTCACAGACGGGACAGGGTTATGGCTACACCTTC.